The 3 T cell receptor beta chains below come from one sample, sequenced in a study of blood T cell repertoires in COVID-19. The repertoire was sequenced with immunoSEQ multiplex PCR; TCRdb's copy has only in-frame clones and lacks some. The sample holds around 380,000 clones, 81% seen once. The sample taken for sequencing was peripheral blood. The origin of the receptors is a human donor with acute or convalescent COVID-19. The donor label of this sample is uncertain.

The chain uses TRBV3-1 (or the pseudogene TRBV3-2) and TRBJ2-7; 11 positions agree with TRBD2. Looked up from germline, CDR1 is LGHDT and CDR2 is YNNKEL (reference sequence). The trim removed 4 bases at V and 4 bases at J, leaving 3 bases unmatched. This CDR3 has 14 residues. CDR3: CASSLAGGRYEQYF. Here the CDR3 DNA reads TGTGCCAGCAGCCTAGCGGGGGGGAGATACGAGCAGTACTTC.

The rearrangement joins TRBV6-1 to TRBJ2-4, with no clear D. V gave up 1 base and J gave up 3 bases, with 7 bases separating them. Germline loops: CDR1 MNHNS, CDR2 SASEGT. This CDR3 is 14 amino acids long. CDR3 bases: TGTGCCAGCAGTGAAGGACTCCTCAAAAACATTCAGTACTTC. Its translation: CASSEGLLKNIQYF.

CDR3 DNA sequence: TGTGCCAGCAGGTCGGCAGGGGGTAGCACTGAAGCTTTCTTT. Translating gives CASRSAGGSTEAFF. The chain recombines TRBV5-4 with TRBJ1-1, with 7 bases fitting TRBD1. The V and J ends lost 5 bases and 4 bases, in that order; junction bases with no gene match: 8. The germline V gene encodes CDR1 SGHNT and CDR2 YYREEE (reference sequence). The CDR3 sequence is 14 residues long.